One sample yielded the 17 T cell receptor beta chains listed below, sequenced in a study of beta chain features in type 1 diabetes. Sequenced material consisted of expressed TCRB transcripts (all of the isolated RNA was reverse transcribed). The protocol was immunoSEQ multiplex PCR, while the TCRdb copy is restricted to in-frame clones and leaves out a portion. The sample includes about 930,000 clones, 17% seen only once; the top ten take 0.023%. Specimen: naive CD4+ T cells from blood. The receptor set was obtained from a woman aged 18-30 years in good health.

This rearrangement joins TRBV29-1 to TRBJ2-7; 8 nucleotides align to TRBD2. The CDR3 runs to 13 residues. Trimming at V came to 2 bases and at J to 4 bases, leaving 4 bases not matched to a gene. CDR1 is SQVTM and CDR2 is ANQGSEA in the germline V gene. CDR3 residues: CSVEREGPYEQYF. The CDR3 nucleotides read TGCAGCGTTGAACGGGAGGGCCCTTACGAGCAGTACTTC.

This clone was picked up a small number of times. The sample carries other DNA sequences with the same CDR3. J is TRBJ1-1 and V is TRBV15; no clear D gene. V lost 1 base and J lost 4, with 4 bases in between. The CDR3 has 12 residues. In germline, CDR1 is LNHNV, CDR2 YYDKDF (reference sequence). For the CDR3, the DNA is TGTGCCACCAGCAGAGGACCCACTGAAGCTTTCTTT. It specifies CATSRGPTEAFF.

The CDR3 coding sequence is TGTGCCAGTCGGCTGTCAAACACCATATATTTT. This translates into CASRLSNTIYF. The chain carries TRBV19 and TRBJ1-3; D gene unclear. V lost 8 bases and J 6 bases, leaving 8 bases between the germline ends. CDR3 length: 11 amino acids. Germline CDR1 and CDR2: LNHDA and SQIVND (reference sequence). The full variable domain, in which reference TRBV19 and TRBJ1-3 provide the parts outside the CDR3, is DGGITQSPKYLFRKEGQNVTLSCEQNLNHDAMYWYRQDPGQGLRLIYYSQIVNDFQKGDIAEGYSVSREKKESFPLTVTSAQKNPTAFYLCASRLSNTIYFGEGSWLTVV.

For this clone: Additional DNA sequences in this sample encode the identical CDR3. This chain connects TRBV18 to TRBJ1-1; TRBD1 might be the D (5 bases). The CDR3 has 13 residues. Germline assignment: CDR1 KGHSH and CDR2 LQKENI. V gave up 3 bases and J gave up 2 bases, with 7 bases separating them. Here the CDR3 DNA reads TGTGCCAGCTCACCGGGGGAAAACACTGAAGCTTTCTTT. Residues: CASSPGENTEAFF.

The chain recombines TRBV5-6 with TRBJ2-5, with D possibly matching TRBD1 (6 bases). The CDR3 has 15 amino acids. The germline V and J ends were trimmed by 2 bases and 5 bases, with 16 bases remaining between them. Germline V gene sequence: CDR1 SGHDT, CDR2 YYEEEE. In nucleotides, the CDR3 is TGTGCCAGCAGCTTCGGACAGCCAACAAGGGAGACCCAGTACTTC. It specifies CASSFGQPTRETQYF. The full variable domain, in which reference TRBV5-6 and TRBJ2-5 provide the parts outside the CDR3, is DAGVTQSPTHLIKTRGQQVTLRCSPKSGHDTVSWYQQALGQGPQFIFQYYEEEERQRGNFPDRFSGHQFPNYSSELNVNALLLGDSALYLCASSFGQPTRETQYFGPGTRLLVL.

The rearrangement joins TRBV6-6 to TRBJ1-2; the match to TRBD1 covers 8 bases. With 0 bases clipped from V and 9 bases from J, the junction kept 6 bases outside the gene matches. The germline CDR1 and CDR2 sequences are MNHNY and SVGAGI (reference sequence). The CDR3 extends over 14 amino acids. The CDR3 region is CASSYSPRQGSYTF. The DNA for the CDR3 is TGTGCCAGCAGTTACTCTCCCCGACAGGGGAGCTACACCTTC.

The V and J genes are TRBV27 and TRBJ1-4; the D gene is possibly TRBD1 (6 bases). The V end was cut by 5 bases, the J end by 5 bases, with 15 bases between. CDR3 length: 15 amino acids. Per germline, CDR1 MNHEY and CDR2 SMNVEV (reference sequence). The CDR3 nucleotides are TGTGCCAGCAGTGCACTACAGGGTTTGAATGAAAAACTGTTTTTT. Amino acid sequence: CASSALQGLNEKLFF.

This clone showed up just a few times. The chain has TRBV11-2 and TRBJ1-2; 7 bases fit TRBD1. Germline lookup yields CDR1 SGHAT and CDR2 FQNNGV. The CDR3 extends over 13 amino acids. The V and J ends lost 6 bases and 9 bases, in that order; junction bases with no gene match: 10. The CDR3 is CASRPAGTDSYTF. The DNA of the CDR3 is TGTGCCAGCAGACCAGCCGGGACAGACAGCTACACCTTC.

The V call is TRBV2, the J call TRBJ2-7; the D is unclear. The CDR3 is 11 residues long. V lost 8 bases and J 6 bases, leaving 11 bases between the germline ends. From germline, CDR1 is SNHLY and CDR2 FYNNEI. The CDR3 sequence is CASSTVSEQYF. The CDR3, as DNA: TGTGCCAGCTCTACGGTTAGCGAGCAGTACTTC.

The sample holds a few counts of this clone. The chain employs TRBV5-8 and TRBJ1-1, with 7 nucleotides matching TRBD1. CDR1 SGHTS and CDR2 YDEGEE come from the germline V gene. J gave up 6 bases and V 6 bases, and 11 bases lay outside the gene matches. The CDR3 totals 14 residues. DNA of the CDR3: TGTGCCAGCACCTTCAACAGGGGAGTCCCTGAAGCTTTCTTT. Translating gives CASTFNRGVPEAFF.

Remarks on this clone: The same CDR3 is also encoded by other DNA sequences in this sample. The chain carries TRBV5-4 and TRBJ1-1, with D perhaps matching TRBD1 (5 bases). The CDR3 is 13 residues long. With 0 bases removed from V and 3 bases from J, the gap between germline ends came to 6 bases. From germline, CDR1 is SGHNT and CDR2 YYREEE (reference sequence). The CDR3 sequence is CASSLVGDTEAFF. CDR3 nucleotides: TGTGCCAGCAGCTTGGTGGGGGACACTGAAGCTTTCTTT.

The rearrangement joins TRBV5-4 to TRBJ2-1; tentatively, D is TRBD2 (6 bases). CDR1 and CDR2 (germline): SGHNT, YYREEE (reference sequence). The V and J ends lost 4 bases and 1 base respectively, with 15 bases between them. This CDR3 region has 16 residues. CDR3 DNA sequence: TGTGCCAGCAGCCGGGGGACGCTTTCGTCCTACAATGAGCAGTTCTTC. It is translated as CASSRGTLSSYNEQFF.

Only a few counts were recorded for this clone. V is TRBV7-9 and J is TRBJ1-1, with 7 positions matching TRBD1. Trimming took 5 bases from V and 4 from J; bases not matched to a gene: 7. Germline values: CDR1 SEHNR, CDR2 FQNEAQ (reference sequence). The CDR3 is 14 residues long. The CDR3: CASSRTGLTTEAFF. The CDR3 DNA sequence: TGTGCCAGCAGCCGGACAGGTTTAACCACTGAAGCTTTCTTT.

This clone occurred a few times. The chain employs TRBV5-1 and TRBJ2-1; TRBD1 is a possible D gene (6 bases). The CDR3 loop spans 15 amino acids. Trimming took off 2 bases at V and 1 base at J, with 10 bases between the two ends. CDR1 and CDR2 from the germline V gene are SGHRS and YFSETQ. CDR3 residues: CASSFSGASYNEQFF. CDR3 coding DNA: TGCGCCAGCAGCTTTTCAGGGGCGTCCTACAATGAGCAGTTCTTC.

This clone was seen a handful of times. The CDR3 DNA follows: TGTGCCAGCGGGGTTCAGGGGAAGTCCTACGAGCAGTACTTC. Translation: CASGVQGKSYEQYF. The genes are TRBV6-5 and TRBJ2-5; possibly TRBD1 for D (6 bases). Near its end, the DNA agrees better with TRBJ2-7, so the J call may be wrong. The CDR3 has 14 amino acids. CDR1 and CDR2 from the germline V gene are MNHEY and SVGAGI.

Only a few counts were recorded for this clone. The same CDR3 can be traced to other DNA sequences in this sample. The chain carries TRBV29-1 and TRBJ1-5; D remains ambiguous. The CDR3 runs to 13 residues. Trimming stripped 4 bases from V and 0 bases from J, with 7 bases between. Germline V lookup: CDR1 SQVTM, CDR2 ANQGSEA. The CDR3 spells CSVGENSNQPQHF. In DNA, the CDR3 is TGCAGCGTTGGAGAGAATAGCAATCAGCCCCAGCATTTT.

This clone was recorded a few times. The rearrangement links TRBV2 to TRBJ2-3; the match to TRBD1 covers 10 bases. This CDR3 is 15 amino acids long. In germline, CDR1 is SNHLY, CDR2 FYNNEI. Germline trimming cut 3 bases from V and 2 bases from J; bases unmatched to any gene: 2. CDR3 residues: CASSEGTGVTDTQYF. DNA for the CDR3: TGTGCCAGCAGTGAGGGGACAGGGGTCACAGATACGCAGTATTTT.